This paragraph covers one T cell receptor beta chain sequence. The sample is drawn from a study of blood T cell repertoires in COVID-19. Study at large: Sites in the United States, Italy and Spain provided acute and convalescent COVID-19 samples. Nucleic acid was either cDNA or gDNA, and it came from T cells, B-cell-depleted T cells, or PBMCs.

Authors' data handling: Reference gene primer amplification gave nucleated cell count estimates. Using immunoSEQ multiplex PCR, the repertoire was profiled, and TCRdb retains in-frame clones only, with some absent. Clonal size and the V and J genes are those of that table, whereas D and trimming came from the DNA. The sample includes 95,000 to 120,000 clones, more than 70% of them seen just once. This CDR3 is built from 16 residues. The germline V gene has CDR1 LNHDA and CDR2 SQIVND (reference sequence). V lost 3 bases to trimming and J lost 7 bases; unmatched junction nucleotides: 9. The material sequenced was peripheral blood. The chain recombines TRBV19 with TRBJ1-5; 10 bases fit TRBD1. The TCR sequence derives from a woman in her 70s who had recovered from COVID-19. As DNA, the CDR3 is TGTGCCAGTAGTATCCGACAGGGGGCCCGCGGGCAGCCCCAGCATTTT. Translation gives CASSIRQGARGQPQHF.